The 15 T cell receptor beta chains presented below share a single source sample, sequenced in a study of blood T cell repertoires in COVID-19. Profiled with immunoSEQ multiplex PCR; TCRdb holds only in-frame clones, not every one. The table includes approximately 300,000 clones, over 75% detected once. Sequencing input: peripheral blood. The receptors come from a woman aged 25 to 39 with COVID-19, enrolled during active disease.

The chain has TRBV5-5 and TRBJ1-1, with D perhaps TRBD1 (5 bases). The ends were cut back, 0 bases at V and 7 bases at J, with 10 bases in the middle. Per the germline V gene, CDR1 is SGHKS and CDR2 is YYEKEE (reference sequence). The CDR3 totals 13 residues. CDR3 sequence: CASSLEGAREAFF. As DNA, the CDR3 is TGTGCCAGCAGCTTGGAAGGGGCACGTGAAGCTTTCTTT.

The CDR3 reads CASRGSHDNEQFF. The CDR3 nucleotides are TGTGCCAGTAGGGGGAGCCACGACAATGAGCAGTTCTTC. V and J are TRBV19 and TRBJ2-1; D might be TRBD2 (5 bases). V dropped 6 bases and J dropped 5 bases, with 11 bases sitting between them. The CDR3 runs to 13 residues. Germline CDR1 is LNHDA and CDR2 is SQIVND (reference sequence).

The V gene is TRBV14, the J gene TRBJ2-5, with a weak D call TRBD1 (5 bases). Trimming pared 4 bases from V and 4 bases from J, leaving 16 bases between. The CDR3 covers 15 residues. Per germline, CDR1 SGHDN and CDR2 FVKESK. The DNA of the CDR3 is TGTGCCAGCAGCCCCTACAGGAGCATGCGAGAGACCCAGTACTTC. Amino acids: CASSPYRSMRETQYF.

The chain carries TRBV6-2 or TRBV6-3 and TRBJ1-1; tentative D call: TRBD1 (6 bases). The CDR3 sequence is 14 residues long. The germline V gene encodes CDR1 MNHEY and CDR2 SVGEGT. Trimming pared 5 bases from V and 5 bases from J, leaving 15 bases between. As DNA, the CDR3 is TGTGCCAGCAGTGTAACAGGGACGGGAACTGAAGCTTTCTTT. Its translation: CASSVTGTGTEAFF.

This clone was detected only a few times. The V and J genes are TRBV6-5 and TRBJ1-5; 8 positions match TRBD1. The trim removed 1 base at V and 7 bases at J, leaving 3 bases unmatched. Germline lookup yields CDR1 MNHEY and CDR2 SVGAGI. The CDR3 covers 14 residues. The chain's CDR3 is CASSYYSGGQPQHF. The CDR3 region has the DNA TGTGCCAGCAGTTACTATTCAGGGGGCCAGCCCCAGCATTTT.

This clone appeared a single time. This rearrangement joins TRBV5-4 to TRBJ2-7, with D unresolved. Trimming pared 4 bases from V and 5 bases from J, leaving 13 bases between. The germline V gene encodes CDR1 SGHNT and CDR2 YYREEE (reference sequence). This CDR3 contains 13 residues. The CDR3 loop is CASSQDSMDEQYF. In nucleotides, the CDR3 is TGTGCCAGCAGCCAAGACTCGATGGACGAGCAGTACTTC. Using reference TRBV5-4 and TRBJ2-7 for the parts outside the CDR3, the full variable domain is ETGVTQSPTHLIKTRGQQVTLRCSSQSGHNTVSWYQQALGQGPQFIFQYYREEENGRGNFPPRFSGLQFPNYSSELNVNALELDDSALYLCASSQDSMDEQYFGPGTRLTVT.

The CDR3 protein is CASSQRESSDTQYF. The CDR3 bases are TGTGCCAGCAGCCAGCGGGAGTCCAGTGATACGCAGTATTTT. The chain couples TRBV3-1 (or the pseudogene TRBV3-2) to TRBJ2-3; 7 bases align to TRBD2. The CDR3 contains 14 residues. CDR1 is LGHDT and CDR2 is YNNKEL in the germline V gene (reference sequence). V shed 3 bases, J shed 6 bases, and the junction held 6 bases outside the gene matches.

The chain is built from TRBV18 and TRBJ1-6; no clear D gene. The CDR3 covers 15 residues. V was clipped by 0 bases and J by 5 bases, with 8 bases between them. Germline V gene sequence: CDR1 KGHSH, CDR2 LQKENI. CDR3 nucleotide sequence: TGTGCCAGCTCACCACCGGGCAGGAATAATTCACCCCTCCACTTT. This sequence encodes CASSPPGRNNSPLHF.

V is TRBV12-3 or TRBV12-4 and J is TRBJ1-2, with TRBD1 matching over 9 bases. J lost 7 bases, V lost 6 bases, and 6 bases had no gene match. There are 13 residues in the CDR3. The CDR3 coding sequence is TGTGCCAGCAGGAATACAGGGGGCCGTGGCTACACCTTC. This codes for CASRNTGGRGYTF.

The chain is built from TRBV9 and TRBJ2-3; D may be TRBD1 (6 bases). The V end lost 4 bases, the J end lost 3 bases, and 12 bases lay between the germline ends. In germline, CDR1 is SGDLS, CDR2 YYNGEE. The CDR3 sequence is 14 residues long. Here the CDR3 reads CASSHRELTDTQYF. The CDR3 DNA sequence: TGTGCCAGCAGCCACAGGGAGTTGACAGATACGCAGTATTTT.

This clone came up once. This sequence joins TRBV5-1 and TRBJ1-5; D call uncertain. CDR1 and CDR2 (germline): SGHRS, YFSETQ. This CDR3 has 15 amino acids. V was shortened by 4 bases and J by 7 bases, with 18 bases between the two germline ends. The CDR3 spells CASSLGWGDQQPQHF. CDR3 DNA: TGCGCCAGCAGCCTTGGCTGGGGAGATCAACAGCCCCAGCATTTT.

The CDR3, as DNA: TGCGCCAGCAGCTTACCCCAGACAGCTGAAGCTTTCTTT. It yields the protein CASSLPQTAEAFF. This chain uses TRBV5-1 with TRBJ1-1, with D tentatively TRBD1 (5 bases). Per germline, CDR1 SGHRS and CDR2 YFSETQ. The CDR3 contains 13 residues. V lost 2 bases, J lost 6 bases, and 11 bases lay in between.

The chain links TRBV27 to TRBJ2-4; 10 positions agree with TRBD2. Looked up from germline, CDR1 is MNHEY and CDR2 is SMNVEV (reference sequence). J was trimmed by 6 bases and V by 3 bases; bases with no gene match: 5. The CDR3 runs 15 residues. CDR3 nucleotide sequence: TGTGCCAGCAGTTTGACTAGCGGGCAACGAAACATTCAGTACTTC. It specifies CASSLTSGQRNIQYF.

The chain carries TRBV7-6 and TRBJ2-7; unclear D gene. The V gene's germline CDR1 is SGHVS and CDR2 FNYEAQ. The CDR3 spans 14 residues. The V end was cut by 1 base, the J end by 1 base, with 8 bases between. The CDR3 bases are TGTGCCAGCAGCTTAGGGAGAATTTCCTACGAGCAGTACTTC. It translates to CASSLGRISYEQYF.

This clone has just a few counts. This CDR3 is also generated by other DNA sequences in the sample. The rearrangement joins TRBV2 to TRBJ2-7, with 9 bases lining up with TRBD1. With V trimmed by 8 bases and J by 3 bases, 2 bases remained unmatched. CDR1 is SNHLY, CDR2 FYNNEI, per germline. The CDR3 loop spans 12 amino acids. Here the CDR3 DNA reads TGTGCCAGCTCGGGACAGGGCTACGAGCAGTACTTC. Protein product: CASSGQGYEQYF.